The 5 T cell receptor beta chains in this list originate from one sample, sequenced in a study of blood T cell repertoires in COVID-19. TCRdb keeps only in-frame clones here, not all; method: immunoSEQ multiplex PCR. The sample holds about 400,000 clones, around 89% seen once. The sample taken for sequencing was peripheral blood. These receptors originate from a woman in her twenties or thirties with acute or convalescent COVID-19.

This clone appeared once. J is TRBJ2-7 and V is TRBV9; 9 nucleotides agree with TRBD1. J lost 6 bases, V lost 1 base, and 8 bases had no gene match. The CDR3 has 15 residues. Germline CDR1 reads SGDLS; CDR2 reads YYNGEE. The CDR3 reads CASSVSGDRVREQYF. In DNA, the CDR3 is TGTGCCAGCAGCGTATCCGGGGACAGGGTTCGCGAGCAGTACTTC.

This clone was observed once. The CDR3 is CASSQPGIGNTIYF. The CDR3 nucleotides read TGTGCCAGCAGCCAACCCGGGATTGGAAACACCATATATTTT. This chain connects TRBV3-1 (or the pseudogene TRBV3-2) to TRBJ1-3; no clear D gene. The CDR3 extends over 14 amino acids. Germline assignment: CDR1 LGHDT and CDR2 YNNKEL (reference sequence). The germline V and J ends were trimmed by 2 bases and 3 bases, with 8 bases remaining between them.

The CDR3 protein is CASSLDLDREAEQYF. As DNA, the CDR3 is TGTGCCAGCAGCTTAGATCTGGACAGGGAGGCCGAGCAGTACTTC. The chain links TRBV7-9 to TRBJ2-7; 8 nucleotides agree with TRBD1. Germline CDR1 SEHNR, CDR2 FQNEAQ (reference sequence). With 1 base clipped from V and 6 bases from J, the junction kept 8 bases outside the gene matches. This CDR3 is built from 15 residues.

This rearrangement joins TRBV5-5 to TRBJ1-2; 10 nucleotides agree with TRBD1. This CDR3 has 16 amino acids. The germline V gene has CDR1 SGHKS and CDR2 YYEKEE (reference sequence). V lost 6 bases, J lost 7 bases, and 15 bases stayed unmatched. The CDR3, as DNA: TGTGCCAGCAAACTGACAGGGGGCAACGACATGGGTGGCTACACCTTC. This encodes CASKLTGGNDMGGYTF.

The chain recombines TRBV5-4 with TRBJ2-7; 9 bases align to TRBD2. The germline V gene encodes CDR1 SGHNT and CDR2 YYREEE (reference sequence). This CDR3 is 15 amino acids long. With V trimmed by 4 bases and J by 5 bases, 10 bases remained unmatched. CDR3 amino acids: CASSVRREGIHEQYF. The CDR3 DNA is TGTGCCAGCAGCGTCCGGCGGGAGGGTATCCACGAGCAGTACTTC.